This record covers a single TCR beta chain. Its cognate antigen is unknown. Lysates of CMV-infected fibroblasts at around 9.8 ug/mL stimulated these cells. Responding CD4+ T cells were sorted by upregulation of both CD40 ligand and CD69. This specimen comes from a study of persistence of HIV-infected CD4 T cells. Study overall: Donors had been on suppressive ART for a median of about 8 years.

Study-wide results and caveats: CMV- and Gag-responding cells had lower TCRbeta richness than CD3/CD28-responding cells. Bulk TCR data could not be restricted to HIV-1-infected CMV-responding cells.

Sequencing used immunoSEQ version 4 in survey mode. Only in-frame clones appear in the TCRdb table, and some are missing; sequencing was by immunoSEQ multiplex PCR. The profile shows approximately 13,000 clones, 65% to 75% of them singletons. The CDR3 consists of 15 residues. The material was CD4+ T cells sorted from PBMCs after approximately 20-hour stimulation, obtained from a patient who received antiretroviral therapy. This TCR derives from an adult man with HIV who was CMV-seropositive. This chain joins TRBV7-5 and TRBJ2-1; the table's D call of TRBD2 was not tested on the DNA. TRBV7-5 is a recognized pseudogene. The CDR3 region has the DNA TGTGCCAGAAGCTTAACTGGACTAGTCTACAATGAGCAGTTCTTC. It codes for CARSLTGLVYNEQFF.